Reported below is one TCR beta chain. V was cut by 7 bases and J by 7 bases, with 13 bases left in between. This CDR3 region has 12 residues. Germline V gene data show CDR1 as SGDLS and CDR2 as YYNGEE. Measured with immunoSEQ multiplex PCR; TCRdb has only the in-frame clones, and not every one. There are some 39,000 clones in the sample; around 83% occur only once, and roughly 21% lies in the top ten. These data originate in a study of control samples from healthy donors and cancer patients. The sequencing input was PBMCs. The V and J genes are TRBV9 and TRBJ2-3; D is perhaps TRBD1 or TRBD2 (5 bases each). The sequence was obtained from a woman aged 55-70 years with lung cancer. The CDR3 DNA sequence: TGTGCCAGCCACGGGACCTCGAATACGCAGTATTTT. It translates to CASHGTSNTQYF.